This T cell receptor beta chain was captured by sequencing in a study of T cell changes during pregnancy in multiple sclerosis. The CDR3 covers 13 residues. CDR1 is MNHEY and CDR2 is SVGAGI in the germline V gene. V dropped 5 bases and J dropped 3 bases, with 10 bases sitting between them. Sequencing was performed with immunoSEQ multiplex PCR; in TCRdb, only in-frame clones are kept and a portion is missing. There are around 100,000 clones in the sample; 92% occur only once, and 0.8% to 1% lies in the top ten. The sequenced sample was peripheral blood, obtained after pregnancy. This receptor was obtained from a female donor with multiple sclerosis, enrolled in a pregnancy study. V is TRBV6-5 and J is TRBJ1-2; no clear D. CDR3 sequence: CASSPQDYYGYTF. CDR3 sequence (DNA): TGTGCCAGCAGTCCCCAGGATTACTATGGCTACACCTTC.